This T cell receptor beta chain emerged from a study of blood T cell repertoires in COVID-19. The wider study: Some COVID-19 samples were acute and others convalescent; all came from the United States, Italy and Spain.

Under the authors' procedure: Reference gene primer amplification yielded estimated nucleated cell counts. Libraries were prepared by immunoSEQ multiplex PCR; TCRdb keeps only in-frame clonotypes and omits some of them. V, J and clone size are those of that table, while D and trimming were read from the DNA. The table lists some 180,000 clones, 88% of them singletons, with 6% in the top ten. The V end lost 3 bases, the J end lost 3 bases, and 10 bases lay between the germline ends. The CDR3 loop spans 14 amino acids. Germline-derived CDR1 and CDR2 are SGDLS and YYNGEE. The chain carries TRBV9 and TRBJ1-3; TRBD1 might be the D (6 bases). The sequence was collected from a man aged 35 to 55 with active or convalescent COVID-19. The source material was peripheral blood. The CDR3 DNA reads TGTGCCAGCAGCGCCCACAGGGTTGGAAACACCATATATTTT. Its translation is CASSAHRVGNTIYF.